This TCR beta chain was sequenced in a study of blood T cell repertoires in COVID-19. Study details: Italy, Spain and the United States were the sources of the convalescent and acute COVID-19 samples. Sources were T cells, B-cell-depleted T cells, or PBMCs; the material itself was cDNA or gDNA.

Original processing methods: Reference gene primer amplification yielded estimated nucleated cell counts. The method was immunoSEQ multiplex PCR; TCRdb's version includes in-frame clones alone and lacks a portion of them. Clone size and V and J calls were adopted from that table, with D and trimming inferred from the DNA. The table records roughly 200,000 clones, over 75% of them present only once. Germline loops: CDR1 DFQATT, CDR2 SNEGSKA (reference sequence). This CDR3 has 16 amino acids. Between the trimmed V and J ends, which lost 3 bases and 2 bases, there was a span of 14 bases. Material: peripheral blood. This receptor was taken from a woman in her thirties or forties who had recovered from COVID-19. This chain connects TRBV20-1 to TRBJ2-6, with D possibly being TRBD1 (6 bases). The CDR3 coding sequence is TGCAGTGCTAGTGACCAGGGGCTCGCTGGGGCCAACGTCCTGACTTTC. Translation gives CSASDQGLAGANVLTF.